One and the same sample provided the 24 T cell receptor beta chains below, sequenced in a study of Graves' ophthalmopathy and Graves' hyperthyroidism. The TCR beta CDR3 regions underwent amplification from RNA transcripts. Investigators did first-round RT-PCR with HTBI primers, then second-round multiplex PCR. Via MiXCR, TCRdb re-called the multiplex PCR reads, giving one row per CDR3 protein. The table records 1 million to 1.3 million distinct CDR3 sequences, about 38% of them present only once. Material: peripheral blood or thyroid tissue (not recorded which). The receptors derive from an adult man with Graves' hyperthyroidism.

The chain couples TRBV10-3 to TRBJ2-7, with D tentatively TRBD2 (5 bases). CDR1 and CDR2 from the germline V gene are ENHRY and SYGVKD. The CDR3 is 16 residues long. With 4 bases removed from V and 3 bases from J, the gap between germline ends came to 19 bases. The CDR3 DNA sequence: TGTGCCATCAGTGTAGTACTCGGGATGCTAAGCTACGAGCAGTACTTC. Its protein product is CAISVVLGMLSYEQYF.

This clonotype was counted many times. This chain uses TRBV10-3 with TRBJ1-2; tentative D call: TRBD1 (5 bases). This CDR3 has 13 amino acids. V was trimmed by 8 bases and J by 4 bases, leaving 14 bases between them. In germline, CDR1 is ENHRY, CDR2 SYGVKD. The CDR3: CAIRDGASYGYTF. The CDR3 region has the DNA TGTGCCATCCGGGACGGAGCCTCCTATGGCTACACCTTC.

This clonotype was seen a few times. The chain has TRBV6-2 or TRBV6-3 and TRBJ1-5; possibly TRBD1 for D (5 bases). V shed 4 bases and J shed 4 bases, with 20 bases lying between them. The CDR3 loop spans 17 amino acids. CDR1 is MNHEY, CDR2 SVGEGT, per germline. The CDR3 DNA reads as TGTGCCAGCAGTTTGGTTTTAGGCCCAGGGAAGAATCAGCCCCAGCATTTT. Translating it yields CASSLVLGPGKNQPQHF.

This clonotype occurred many times. V is TRBV7-9 and J is TRBJ1-2; D might be TRBD1 (5 bases). Per the germline V gene, CDR1 is SEHNR and CDR2 is FQNEAQ (reference sequence). There are 14 residues in the CDR3. Between the trimmed V and J ends, which lost 2 bases and 6 bases, there was a span of 13 bases. The DNA for the CDR3 is TGTGCCAGCAGCTTAAGTGGGGGAGCTAATGGCTACACCTTC. It codes for CASSLSGGANGYTF. The full variable domain, with the rest looked up from reference TRBV7-9 and TRBJ1-2, is DTGVSQNPRHKITKRGQNVTFRCDPISEHNRLYWYRQTLGQGPEFLTYFQNEAQLEKSRLLSDRFSAERPKGSFSTLEIQRTEQGDSAMYLCASSLSGGANGYTFGSGTRLTVV.

This clonotype has more than one count but fewer than ten. J is TRBJ1-1 and V is TRBV10-3; D not certain. Germline assignment: CDR1 ENHRY and CDR2 SYGVKD. Trimming left V 0 bases short and J 0 bases short, with 11 bases between. This CDR3 is built from 16 residues. This CDR3 reads CAISESTAAMNTEAFF. CDR3 DNA sequence: TGTGCCATCAGTGAGTCGACGGCGGCGATGAACACTGAAGCTTTCTTT.

This clonotype was picked up a small number of times. CDR3 DNA sequence: TGCGCCAGCAGCCGAGAGACAGACGCCTACGAGCAGTACTTC. Amino acid sequence: CASSRETDAYEQYF. J is TRBJ2-7 and V is TRBV10-1, with D perhaps matching TRBD1 (5 bases). CDR3 length: 14 amino acids. Trimming removed 6 bases at V and 2 bases at J, with 14 bases between. CDR1 is WNHNN and CDR2 is SYGVQD in the germline V gene (reference sequence).

This clonotype was seen ten or more times. The chain joins TRBV29-1 to TRBJ1-1; D remains unclear. The ends were cut back, 5 bases at V and 0 bases at J, with 7 bases in the middle. Germline V lookup: CDR1 SQVTM, CDR2 ANQGSEA. There are 12 residues in the CDR3. Here the CDR3 DNA reads TGCAGCGTTCAAGGTATGAACACTGAAGCTTTCTTT. This gives the protein CSVQGMNTEAFF.

At least ten counts were recorded for this clonotype. V and J are TRBV7-3 and TRBJ2-2, with TRBD2 matching over 14 bases. V lost 5 bases, J lost 7 bases, and 6 bases stayed unmatched. This CDR3 region has 16 residues. In germline, CDR1 is SGHTA, CDR2 FQGTGA. The CDR3 DNA reads as TGTGCCAGCAGCACCAGGACTAGCGGGAGGTTCGGGGAGCTGTTTTTT. Translation gives CASSTRTSGRFGELFF. Based on the CDR3 plus reference TRBV7-3 and TRBJ2-2, the full variable domain is GAGVSQTPSNKVTEKGKYVELRCDPISGHTALYWYRQSLGQGPEFLIYFQGTGAADDSGLPNDRFFAVRPEGSVSTLKIQRTERGDSAVYLCASSTRTSGRFGELFFGEGSRLTVL.

This clonotype was seen repeatedly, ten times or more. This chain joins TRBV4-3 and TRBJ2-7; D may correspond to TRBD1 or TRBD2 (5 bases each). With 0 bases removed from V and 3 bases from J, the gap between germline ends came to 12 bases. The germline V gene encodes CDR1 LGHNA and CDR2 YSLEER. The CDR3 is 15 amino acids. This CDR3 is CASSQEGRGSYEQYF. CDR3 sequence (DNA): TGCGCCAGCAGCCAAGAGGGACGGGGCAGCTACGAGCAGTACTTC.

With regard to this clonotype: This could be a read error, since a much larger clone is one nucleotide away. The V call is TRBV12-3 or TRBV12-4, the J call TRBJ1-1; weak D call: TRBD1 (5 bases). V shed 5 bases and J shed 1 base, with 14 bases lying between them. CDR3 length equals 15 residues. CDR3 loop: CASSTPGRANTEAFF. CDR3 in DNA: TGTGCCAGCAGTACCCCGGGACGGGCGAACACTGAAGCTTTCTTT.

The chain recombines TRBV20-1 with TRBJ1-4; unclear D gene. The CDR3 totals 13 residues. V lost 3 bases and J lost 3, with 8 bases in between. CDR1 and CDR2 from the germline V gene are DFQATT and SNEGSKA (reference sequence). CDR3 sequence (DNA): TGCAGTGCTAGTATGGGGTCTAATGAAAAACTGTTTTTT. Amino acids: CSASMGSNEKLFF.

The chain carries TRBV6-5 and TRBJ2-7; the D gene is possibly TRBD1 (6 bases). The CDR3 consists of 16 residues. Germline assignment: CDR1 MNHEY and CDR2 SVGAGI. Trimming removed 5 bases from V and 6 bases from J, with 23 bases in between. For the CDR3, the DNA is TGTGCCAGCAGTACTCGCCCGGACAGCCTTCACCGCGAGCAGTACTTC. Protein product: CASSTRPDSLHREQYF.

This clonotype was recorded only once. This sequence may be a read error, since a much larger clone differs from it by one base. The chain links TRBV7-2 to TRBJ2-7, with 9 nucleotides matching TRBD2. This CDR3 has 14 amino acids. The junction had 6 bases not matched to a gene; V was cut back by 3 bases and J by 6 bases. CDR1 is SGHTA, CDR2 FQGNSA, per germline. The CDR3 region has the DNA TGTGCCAGCAGCTTCGCGGGAGGGCCCTGCGAGCAGTACTTC. Amino acids: CASSFAGGPCEQYF.

This clonotype appeared once. The CDR3 DNA reads as TGTGCCACCAGCAGCGTGATTGTTGAGATGTATTCACCCCTCCACTTT. This sequence encodes CATSSVIVEMYSPLHF. The chain couples TRBV15 to TRBJ1-6; D is ambiguous. The V and J ends lost 3 bases and 8 bases respectively, with 17 bases between them. The length of the CDR3 is 16 residues. CDR1 is LNHNV, CDR2 YYDKDF, per germline (reference sequence).

The chain is built from TRBV12-3 or TRBV12-4 and TRBJ1-1; D is unclear. The V and J ends lost 2 bases and 5 bases respectively, with 9 bases between them. The length of the CDR3 is 13 residues. Here the CDR3 DNA reads TGTGCCAGCAGTTTAAGCCCGGTAACTGAAGCTTTCTTT. Its protein product is CASSLSPVTEAFF.

This clonotype was counted at least ten times. CDR3 amino acids: CASSLSGRASSGNTIYF. The DNA for the CDR3 is TGTGCCAGCAGCTTAAGTGGCAGGGCAAGCTCTGGAAACACCATATATTTT. The V gene is TRBV7-9, the J gene TRBJ1-3, with D possibly being TRBD1 (5 bases). The length of the CDR3 is 17 residues. Germline CDR1 and CDR2: SEHNR and FQNEAQ (reference sequence). V was cut by 2 bases and J by 0 bases, with 14 bases left in between. Full variable domain (outside the CDR3, taken from reference TRBV7-9 and TRBJ1-3): DTGVSQNPRHKITKRGQNVTFRCDPISEHNRLYWYRQTLGQGPEFLTYFQNEAQLEKSRLLSDRFSAERPKGSFSTLEIQRTEQGDSAMYLCASSLSGRASSGNTIYFGEGSWLTVV.

This clonotype was seen a few times. The chain recombines TRBV4-1 with TRBJ2-7, with D tentatively TRBD1 (6 bases). Between the trimmed V and J ends, which lost 3 bases and 2 bases, there was a span of 11 bases. The length of the CDR3 is 14 residues. The germline V gene has CDR1 MGHRA and CDR2 YSYEKL. The CDR3 DNA reads TGCGCCAGCAGCCAGTCGGGACAAGCCTACGAGCAGTACTTC. Amino acid sequence: CASSQSGQAYEQYF.

This clonotype was seen only a few times. The V and J genes are TRBV10-3 and TRBJ2-7; D not certain. Germline CDR1 reads ENHRY; CDR2 reads SYGVKD. V was clipped by 2 bases and J by 5 bases, with 13 bases between them. The CDR3 loop spans 14 amino acids. The DNA of the CDR3 is TGTGCCATCAGTGAGACCCTTGTCTTCGACGAGCAGTACTTC. This codes for CAISETLVFDEQYF.

This clonotype was seen a handful of times. Here the CDR3 omits its conserved ending phenylalanine or tryptophan, so a read error is the likely source. The DNA is left out, because the CDR3 cannot be placed on it with certainty; the CDR3 is given as TCRdb lists it. This sequence joins TRBV15 and TRBJ2-6. The CDR3 length is 8 residues, termini included. The V gene's germline CDR1 is LNHNV and CDR2 YYDKDF (reference sequence). CDR3: CATSRGTY.

The sample holds a few counts of this clonotype. The V and J genes are TRBV11-2 and TRBJ1-3; 8 bases map to TRBD1. CDR3 length equals 14 residues. J gave up 3 bases and V 10 bases, and 8 bases lay outside the gene matches. Germline values: CDR1 SGHAT, CDR2 FQNNGV. The CDR3 is CATGTGNYGNTIYF. DNA of the CDR3: TGTGCCACCGGGACAGGAAATTATGGAAACACCATATATTTT.

This clonotype occurred a few times. V usage is TRBV7-9 and J usage is TRBJ1-3, with D uncertain. This CDR3 region has 14 residues. Germline values: CDR1 SEHNR, CDR2 FQNEAQ (reference sequence). V shed 7 bases and J shed 4 bases, with 14 bases lying between them. The CDR3 DNA reads as TGTGCCAGCACCGCAACAGCGTTGGGAAACACCATATATTTT. It is translated as CASTATALGNTIYF.

This chain joins TRBV15 and TRBJ2-7; TRBD1 matches at 7 bases. The CDR3 has 15 residues. V shed 5 bases and J 3 bases; nucleotides not matched to a gene: 10. Germline CDR1 LNHNV, CDR2 YYDKDF (reference sequence). CDR3 coding DNA: TGTGCCACCAGCGGGGAACAGGGGATGAGCTACGAGCAGTACTTC. The encoded protein is CATSGEQGMSYEQYF. The full variable domain, completed using reference TRBV15 and TRBJ2-7, is DAMVIQNPRYQVTQFGKPVTLSCSQTLNHNVMYWYQQKSSQAPKLLFHYYDKDFNNEADTPDNFQSRRPNTSFCFLDIRSPGLGDTAMYLCATSGEQGMSYEQYFGPGTRLTVT.

This clonotype was seen a handful of times. The genes are TRBV6-5 and TRBJ1-4; weak D call: TRBD1 (5 bases). Trimming stripped 2 bases from V and 2 bases from J, with 12 bases between. Germline lookup yields CDR1 MNHEY and CDR2 SVGAGI. The CDR3 extends over 16 amino acids. The CDR3 loop is CASSYRGGLTNEKLFF. The DNA for the CDR3 is TGTGCCAGCAGTTACCGCGGGGGGTTGACTAATGAAAAACTGTTTTTT.

This chain links TRBV12-3 or TRBV12-4 with TRBJ1-3; perhaps TRBD1 as D (5 bases). The CDR3 is made up of 13 amino acids. The V end was cut by 6 bases, the J end by 2 bases, with 8 bases between. CDR3 region: CASRRGPGNTIYF. CDR3 in DNA: TGTGCCAGCAGGAGGGGCCCTGGAAACACCATATATTTT.